This T cell receptor (beta chain) originates from a study of cytomegalovirus exposure and HLA in healthy donors. V lost 2 bases and J lost 6; bases outside the gene matches: 3. From germline, CDR1 is MNHNS and CDR2 SASEGT. CDR3 length: 14 amino acids. Findings of the study overall: In vitro testing confirmed a few CMV-associated chains as specific for CMV antigens. While the bulk of TCR sequences proved rare, some public TCRs turned up in many donors. Later analysis indicated greater clonal expansion among HLA-associated TCR beta chains than among equally common other chains.

PCR involved 60 Vbeta and 13 Jbeta primers. The assay was immunoSEQ multiplex PCR, and TCRdb's table has in-frame clones only and misses some. The table lists approximately 58,000 clones. With regard to this clone: Antigen: not known.

This sequence was found in a young woman in good health and CMV-seronegative. Sequencing was performed on PBMCs. This chain joins TRBV6-1 and TRBJ1-5, with TRBD1 matching 8 bases. The CDR3 coding sequence is TGTGCCAGCAGTGAACAGGGGGCAGGTCAGCCCCAGCATTTT. Encoded protein: CASSEQGAGQPQHF.